Listed below are T cell receptor beta chains from one sample, sequenced in a study of cytomegalovirus exposure and HLA in healthy donors. Assay: immunoSEQ multiplex PCR; the TCRdb copy retains only in-frame clones and omits some. Among over 150,000 clones listed, approximately 80% were seen once. Sequencing input: PBMCs. The origin of the receptors is a male donor in good health and CMV-seropositive. The CDR3 runs from the conserved cysteine through the conserved F or W. Fields, in order: J gene, V gene, CDR3 length, D gene, clone size, CDR3 protein, CDR3 DNA. The D gene is left open where the match is weak. The listing skips clone size in some rows; elsewhere it reads once, few, many or a size class.

>TRBJ2-3|TRBV19|14|TRBD1|-
CASSLDRETDTQYF
TGTGCCAGTAGTTTAGACAGGGAAACAGATACGCAGTATTTT
>TRBJ1-2|TRBV30|13|-|-
CAWSVGEDYGYTF
TGTGCCTGGAGTGTGGGGGAGGACTATGGCTACACCTTC
>TRBJ2-1|TRBV30|14|TRBD2|-
CAWSVDGGGNEQFF
TGTGCCTGGAGTGTGGACGGGGGGGGGAATGAGCAGTTCTTC
>TRBJ2-1|TRBV2|13|-|-
CASTRSSYNEQFF
TGTGCCAGCACAAGGAGCTCCTACAATGAGCAGTTCTTC
>TRBJ1-1|TRBV19|11|-|-
CASGVGTEAFF
TGTGCCAGTGGAGTTGGCACTGAAGCTTTCTTT
>TRBJ2-5|TRBV7-6|14|-|-
CASSRLGSQETQYF
TGTGCCAGCAGTCGTCTGGGCAGCCAAGAGACCCAGTACTTC
>TRBJ1-1|TRBV29-1|15|-|-
CSAEDSGGVNTEAFF
TGCAGCGCTGAAGATAGCGGGGGCGTGAACACTGAAGCTTTCTTT
>TRBJ1-1|TRBV9|16|-|-
CASSVGGLGGAGMSFF
TGTGCCAGCAGCGTAGGAGGTCTCGGGGGGGCGGGAATGTCTTTCTTT
>TRBJ1-4|TRBV27|16|-|few
CASSLRSTEINEKLFF
TGTGCCAGCAGTTTAAGGTCGACGGAGATTAATGAAAAACTGTTTTTT
>TRBJ2-7|TRBV15|13|-|once
CATSRGGIYEQYF
TGTGCCACCAGCAGAGGAGGTATTTACGAGCAGTACTTC
>TRBJ1-1|TRBV19|13|-|-
CASSSTVNTEAFF
TGTGCCAGTAGTTCGACAGTGAACACTGAAGCTTTCTTT
>TRBJ1-2|TRBV7-6|14|TRBD1|-
CASSFGPGGSGYTF
TGTGCCAGCAGCTTTGGACCAGGGGGCTCTGGCTACACCTTC
>TRBJ2-2|TRBV5-6|16|TRBD1|once
CASSPPGQGLVGELFF
TGTGCCAGCAGCCCACCGGGACAGGGTCTGGTCGGGGAGCTGTTTTTT
>TRBJ1-2|TRBV4-3|16|-|-
CASSQERTEANYGYTF
TGCGCCAGCAGCCAAGAAAGGACAGAAGCTAACTATGGCTACACCTTC
>TRBJ2-7|TRBV6-5|14|-|-
CASSYSYRVYEQYF
TGTGCCAGCAGTTACTCCTACAGGGTCTACGAGCAGTACTTC
>TRBJ1-2|TRBV6-5|15|TRBD1|-
CASVFSQGTDYGYTF
TGTGCCAGCGTATTTTCACAGGGGACGGACTATGGCTACACCTTC
>TRBJ2-5|TRBV9|15|-|-
CASSPTGMPQETQYF
TGTGCCAGCAGCCCGACAGGTATGCCCCAAGAGACCCAGTACTTC
>TRBJ2-1|TRBV11-3|14|TRBD2|once
CASSTGLAVNEQFF
TGTGCCAGCAGCACGGGACTAGCGGTAAATGAGCAGTTCTTC
>TRBJ2-5|TRBV6-5|15|-|-
CASSYYGGGGETQYF
TGTGCCAGCAGTTACTATGGGGGCGGGGGAGAGACCCAGTACTTC
>TRBJ2-2|TRBV11-2|15|-|-
CASSFVLASTGELFF
TGTGCCAGCAGCTTCGTCCTGGCAAGCACCGGGGAGCTGTTTTTT
>TRBJ2-6|TRBV6-1|15|-|-
CASSEAGGGANVLTF
TGTGCCAGCAGTGAAGCAGGGGGTGGGGCCAACGTCCTGACTTTC
>TRBJ2-1|TRBV15|14|TRBD2|-
CATSTWGGRGEQFF
TGTGCCACCAGCACCTGGGGGGGTCGGGGTGAGCAGTTCTTC